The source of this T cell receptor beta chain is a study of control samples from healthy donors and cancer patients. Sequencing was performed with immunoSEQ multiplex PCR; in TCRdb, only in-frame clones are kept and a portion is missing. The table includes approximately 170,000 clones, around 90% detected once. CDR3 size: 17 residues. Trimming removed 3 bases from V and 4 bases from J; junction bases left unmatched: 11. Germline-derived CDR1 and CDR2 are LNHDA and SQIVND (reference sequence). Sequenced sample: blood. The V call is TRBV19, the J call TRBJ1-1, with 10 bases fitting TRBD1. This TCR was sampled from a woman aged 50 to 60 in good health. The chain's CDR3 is CASSIGDRGLRATEAFF. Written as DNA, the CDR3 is TGTGCCAGTAGTATTGGGGACAGGGGACTTAGAGCCACTGAAGCTTTCTTT.